The present TCR beta chain was sequenced within a study of CD8+ T cells in alopecia areata (dated by TCRdb to the late 2010s). About the study as a whole: Treated patients were enrolled in an open-label pilot trial of oral tofacitinib at 5 to 10 mg twice daily for moderate-to-severe alopecia areata. RNA was extracted with the PAXgene miRNA kit for fixed scalp, the miRNeasy kit for PBMCs, and the RNeasy kit for mouse skin. Biopsies were taken from tofacitinib-treated patients at baseline and again at 4 and 24 weeks into treatment, and several of those patients also had a later scalp biopsy. Scalp clonality was compared among normal scalp (n=4), patchy alopecia areata scalp (n=8), and alopecia totalis/universalis scalp (n=8). To study T cell clonal expansion in alopecia areata, the researchers applied high-throughput TCRbeta sequencing to both the C3H/HeJ mouse model and human patients. Patients stayed on tofacitinib for 6 to 18 months and then had 6 months of follow-up off drug so that delayed response and recurrence could be assessed. Human TCRbeta sequencing covered scalp tissue and sorted CD4+ and CD8+ peripheral blood T cells from patchy and totalis/universalis alopecia areata patients and healthy controls. TCRbeta CDR3 regions were amplified by immunoSEQ multiplex PCR with 35 Vbeta forward and 13 Jbeta reverse primers.

Turning to this clone: It lacks a known antigen. The input lacks base qualities; no much larger clone sits a single base away.

Points the paper makes about the study in general: Shared TCR sequences between patients were less evident than in mice, which may be partly attributable to HLA diversity in the patient population. Scalp TCR repertoire analysis is complicated because resident alphabeta T cells in normal human skin are also sequenced, whereas mouse skin is dominated by gammadelta T cells. Higher clonality and more expanded CD8+ clones were observed in lesional scalp than in normal scalp, particularly in alopecia totalis/universalis, a finding suggestive of antigenic drive.

CDR1 and CDR2, looked up from the germline V gene, are SGHVS and FQNEAQ. V is pared back by 1 base and J by 7 bases, with 11 bases lying between the germline termini. Measured from the cysteine to the phenylalanine, the CDR3 is 14 residues long. The DNA shown is the 42-base CDR3, in frame from base 1. Library creation used the immunoSEQ multiplex PCR assay. To provide template for TCR sequencing, every sample had RNA extracted and reverse transcribed into cDNA. SuperScript III was used to make first-strand cDNA, primed with a 2:1 mix of oligo-dT and random hexamers. A synthetic immune receptor repertoire was used to assess amplification bias, and residual bias was removed computationally. The study's processing was this. Raw reads were preprocessed for error removal, and CDR3 was defined according to IMGT conventions as running from the conserved cysteine to phenylalanine. To get clonality, Shannon entropy was normalized by log2 of the number of productive unique TCRs and the result was subtracted from 1. Whether each scalp clone was CD4 or CD8 was inferred by checking scalp TCRbeta sequences against the CD4 and CD8 repertoires from sorted blood. Imported from immuneACCESS, the table was reduced by TCRdb to in-frame sequences with V and J called. These copies leave out some clones; in studies compared against another copy, an unresolved V gene accounts for under half, and the cause of the remainder is not known. That table is the source of V, J and clone size, and D and trimming were worked out from the DNA. Across this sample there are about 130,000 clones, with about 60% seen only once. The ten largest account for approximately 6.5% of the sample.

The time point label on this specimen signifies: baseline before oral tofacitinib. Lesional scalp punch biopsies and peripheral blood were obtained from alopecia areata patients. PBMCs were isolated by density centrifugation and stained for CD3, CD4 and CD8, after which CD4+ and CD8+ T cells were sorted on a FACSAria. The sample in question was CD4+ T cells sorted from blood, obtained at week 0. The sequence is built from TRBV7-8 and TRBJ1-5; the D gene is perhaps TRBD1, from 5 matching bases. The receptor was isolated from a human donor with alopecia areata. The CDR3 protein: CASSLVGVGQPQHF. The sequenced DNA is TGTGCCAGCAGCTTAGTGGGGGTGGGACAGCCCCAGCATTTT. Reference TRBV7-8 and TRBJ1-5 proteins supply the regions before and after the CDR3; the full variable domain is: GAGVSQSPRYKVAKRGQDVALRCDPISGHVSLFWYQQALGQGPEFLTYFQNEAQLDKSGLPSDRFFAERPEGSVSTLKIQRTQQEDSAVYLCASSLVGVGQPQHFGDGTRLSIL.